The clone carrying this T cell receptor (beta chain) is labeled medium-sized. Its antigen is not known. Study-level points and caveats: Tumor memory CD4+ T cell TCR gene usage clustered with blood and lymph node memory CD4+ cells and lymph node naive CD4+ cells.

The CDR3 consists of 14 residues. Trimming left V 2 bases short and J 2 bases short, with 9 bases between. TRBV12-4/TRBJ1-2 clonotypes were amplified with adaptor-ligated barcode primers. Each CDR3 protein gets one entry after TCRdb re-called the multiplex PCR reads with MiXCR. Here the sample spans 2,900 or so distinct CDR3 sequences, over 4% being singletons. The TCR sequence derives from a female donor with breast cancer. The genes are TRBV12-3 or TRBV12-4 and TRBJ1-2; D not certain. The specimen was naive CD4+ T cells sorted from blood. As to subset: naive CD4+ T cells, CD4+CD45RA+CD25-. The CDR3 DNA is TGTGCCAGCAGTTTAAACAGCCCGAACTATGGCTACACCTTC. It is translated as CASSLNSPNYGYTF.